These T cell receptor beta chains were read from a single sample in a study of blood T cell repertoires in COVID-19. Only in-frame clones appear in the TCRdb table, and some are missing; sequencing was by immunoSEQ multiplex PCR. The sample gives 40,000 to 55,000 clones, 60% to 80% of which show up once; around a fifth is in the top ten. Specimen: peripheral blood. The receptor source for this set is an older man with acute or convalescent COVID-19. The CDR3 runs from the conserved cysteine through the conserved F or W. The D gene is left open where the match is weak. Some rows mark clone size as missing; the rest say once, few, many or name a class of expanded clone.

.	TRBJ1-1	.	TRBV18	CASSPQEQMNTEAFF	TGTGCCAGCTCACCACAAGAACAGATGAACACTGAAGCTTTCTTT
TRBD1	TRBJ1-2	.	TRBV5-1	CASSPDRANYGYTF	TGCGCCAGCAGCCCGGACAGGGCTAACTATGGCTACACCTTC
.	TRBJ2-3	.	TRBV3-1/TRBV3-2	CASSQGGTRTDTQYF	TGTGCCAGCAGCCAAGGCGGGACCCGCACAGATACGCAGTATTTT
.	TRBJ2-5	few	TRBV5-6	CASSYVGYGETQYF	TGTGCCAGCAGCTATGTCGGTTACGGAGAGACCCAGTACTTC
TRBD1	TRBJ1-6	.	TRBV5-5	CASSWGQESSPLHF	TGTGCCAGCAGCTGGGGACAGGAATCTTCACCCCTCCACTTT
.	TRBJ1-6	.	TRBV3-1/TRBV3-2	CASSQDPWTEITPRPLHF	TGTGCCAGCAGCCAGGATCCATGGACAGAGATCACGCCTCGACCCCTCCACTTT
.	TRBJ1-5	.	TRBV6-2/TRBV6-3	CASSLWAEVSNQPQHF	TGTGCCAGCAGCCTCTGGGCGGAGGTGAGCAATCAGCCCCAGCATTTT
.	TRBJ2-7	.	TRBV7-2	CASSLRGGTGPNEQYF	TGTGCCAGCAGCTTAAGGGGGGGGACAGGACCGAACGAGCAGTACTTC
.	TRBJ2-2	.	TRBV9	CASSVEGLGELFF	TGTGCCAGCAGCGTAGAGGGACTCGGGGAGCTGTTTTTT
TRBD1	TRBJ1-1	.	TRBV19	CASSMGQGIDTEAFF	TGTGCCAGTAGTATGGGACAGGGAATTGACACTGAAGCTTTCTTT
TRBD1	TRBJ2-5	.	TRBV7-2	CASSSSPRTGGQTQYF	TGTGCCAGCAGCTCCAGCCCACGGACAGGGGGCCAGACCCAGTACTTC
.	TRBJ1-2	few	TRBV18	CASSPPSGGVNYGYTF	TGTGCCAGCTCACCACCATCGGGGGGTGTCAACTATGGCTACACCTTC
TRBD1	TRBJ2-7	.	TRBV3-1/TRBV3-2	CASSRGQGTYEQYF	TGTGCCAGCAGCCGGGGACAGGGGACCTACGAGCAGTACTTC
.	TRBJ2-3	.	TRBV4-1	CASSQVVRGRASTDTQYF	TGCGCCAGCAGCCAAGTGGTGCGGGGGCGGGCAAGCACAGATACGCAGTATTTT
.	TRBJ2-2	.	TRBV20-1	CSASAGKNTGELFF	TGCAGTGCTAGTGCAGGGAAGAACACCGGGGAGCTGTTTTTT
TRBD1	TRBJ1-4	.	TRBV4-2	CASSQDQPGGNEKLFF	TGTGCCAGCAGCCAAGATCAACCAGGGGGGAATGAAAAACTGTTTTTT
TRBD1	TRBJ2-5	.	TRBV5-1	CASSFQGAYQETQYF	TGCGCCAGCAGCTTTCAGGGGGCTTACCAAGAGACCCAGTACTTC
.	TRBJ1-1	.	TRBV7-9	CASSLARNTEAFF	TGTGCCAGCAGCTTAGCGAGGAACACTGAAGCTTTCTTT
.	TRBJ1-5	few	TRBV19	CASSIRLSGSNQPQHF	TGTGCCAGTAGTATTCGCCTCTCAGGGAGCAATCAGCCCCAGCATTTT
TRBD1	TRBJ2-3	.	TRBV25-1	CASSGGQGRTDTQYF	TGTGCCAGCAGTGGGGGACAGGGGAGAACAGATACGCAGTATTTT
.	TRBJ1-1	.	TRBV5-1	CASSLVGTRNTEAFF	TGCGCCAGCAGCTTGGTAGGGACACGGAACACTGAAGCTTTCTTT
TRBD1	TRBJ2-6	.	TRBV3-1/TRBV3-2	CASAGQGIAGANVLTF	TGTGCCAGCGCAGGACAGGGGATCGCTGGGGCCAACGTCCTGACTTTC
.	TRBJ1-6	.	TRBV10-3	CAISPGTNNSPLHF	TGTGCCATCAGCCCCGGGACTAATAATTCACCCCTCCACTTT
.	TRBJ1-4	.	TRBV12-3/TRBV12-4	CASSYGGEKLFF	TGTGCCAGCAGTTACGGGGGTGAAAAACTGTTTTTT
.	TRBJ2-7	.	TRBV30	CAWSMTEYEQYF	TGTGCCTGGAGCATGACAGAATACGAGCAGTACTTC
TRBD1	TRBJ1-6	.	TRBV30	CAWTLGTANSPLHF	TGTGCCTGGACCCTGGGGACAGCAAATTCACCCCTCCACTTT
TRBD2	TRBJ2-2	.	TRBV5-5	CASSLGKGLADYTGELFF	TGTGCCAGCAGCTTGGGGAAGGGGCTAGCGGATTACACCGGGGAGCTGTTTTTT
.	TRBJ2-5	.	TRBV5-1	CASSLPAEQETQYF	TGCGCCAGCAGCTTGCCCGCAGAACAAGAGACCCAGTACTTC
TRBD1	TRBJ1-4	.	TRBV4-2	CASSQELGGRNEKLFF	TGTGCCAGCAGCCAAGAGTTAGGGGGCCGGAATGAAAAACTGTTTTTT
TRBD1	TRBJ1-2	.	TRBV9	CASSTLSGTGLFYGYTF	TGTGCCAGCAGTACTCTTTCCGGGACAGGACTTTTCTATGGCTACACCTTC
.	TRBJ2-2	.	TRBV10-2	CASIIPNTGELFF	TGCGCCAGCATTATCCCTAACACCGGGGAGCTGTTTTTT
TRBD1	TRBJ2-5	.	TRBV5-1	CASSDRGRGETQYF	TGCGCCAGCAGCGACAGGGGTAGGGGAGAGACCCAGTACTTC
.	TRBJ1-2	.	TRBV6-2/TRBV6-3	CASSNTGTKKLYGYTF	TGTGCCAGCAGCAATACCGGGACAAAAAAACTATATGGCTACACCTTC
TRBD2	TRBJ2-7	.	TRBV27	CASSSPGSTWRGGYEQYF	TGTGCCAGCAGCTCCCCAGGGTCCACTTGGCGGGGGGGCTACGAGCAGTACTTC
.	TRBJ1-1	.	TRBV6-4	CASSVRVNTEAFF	TGTGCCAGCAGTGTTCGGGTGAACACTGAAGCTTTCTTT
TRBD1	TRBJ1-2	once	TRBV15	CATSSSGQADPLGGYTF	TGTGCCACCAGCAGTAGCGGACAGGCGGATCCCTTGGGGGGCTACACCTTC
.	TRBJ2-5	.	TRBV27	CASKGQGNPKETQYF	TGTGCCAGCAAGGGTCAGGGTAACCCGAAAGAGACCCAGTACTTC
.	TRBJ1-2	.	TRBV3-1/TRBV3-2	CASSQAGGRAFGYTF	TGTGCCAGCAGCCAAGCCGGGGGACGGGCTTTTGGCTACACCTTC
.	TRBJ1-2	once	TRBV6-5	CASSSLGGSYGYTF	TGTGCCAGCAGTTCCCTCGGGGGAAGCTATGGCTACACCTTC
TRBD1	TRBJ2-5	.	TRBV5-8	CASSVGTGELQETQYF	TGTGCCAGCAGCGTCGGGACAGGGGAACTTCAAGAGACCCAGTACTTC
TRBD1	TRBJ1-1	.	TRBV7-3	CASSVDRGGRNTEAFF	TGTGCCAGCAGCGTGGACAGGGGAGGAAGGAACACTGAAGCTTTCTTT
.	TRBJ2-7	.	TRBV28	CASSRTAPYEQYF	TGTGCCAGCAGTAGGACAGCTCCCTACGAGCAGTACTTC
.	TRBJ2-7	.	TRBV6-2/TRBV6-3	CASSFPTPQQYF	TGTGCCAGCAGTTTTCCGACACCGCAGCAGTACTTC
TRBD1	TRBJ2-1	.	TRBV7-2	CASSSDRGGYNEQFF	TGTGCCAGCAGCTCGGACAGGGGAGGGTACAATGAGCAGTTCTTC
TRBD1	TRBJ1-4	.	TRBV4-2	CASSQDLAGGGRAEKLFF	TGTGCCAGCAGCCAAGATTTGGCAGGGGGCGGCCGGGCTGAAAAACTGTTTTTT
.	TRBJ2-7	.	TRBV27	CASSQKGSYEQYF	TGTGCCAGCAGTCAAAAGGGGTCTTACGAGCAGTACTTC
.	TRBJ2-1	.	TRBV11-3	CASSPNQGLSNEQFF	TGTGCCAGCAGCCCTAATCAGGGGCTGTCGAATGAGCAGTTCTTC
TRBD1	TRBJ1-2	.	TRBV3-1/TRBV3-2	CASSQAGTVFGYTF	TGTGCCAGCAGCCAAGCCGGGACAGTTTTTGGCTACACCTTC